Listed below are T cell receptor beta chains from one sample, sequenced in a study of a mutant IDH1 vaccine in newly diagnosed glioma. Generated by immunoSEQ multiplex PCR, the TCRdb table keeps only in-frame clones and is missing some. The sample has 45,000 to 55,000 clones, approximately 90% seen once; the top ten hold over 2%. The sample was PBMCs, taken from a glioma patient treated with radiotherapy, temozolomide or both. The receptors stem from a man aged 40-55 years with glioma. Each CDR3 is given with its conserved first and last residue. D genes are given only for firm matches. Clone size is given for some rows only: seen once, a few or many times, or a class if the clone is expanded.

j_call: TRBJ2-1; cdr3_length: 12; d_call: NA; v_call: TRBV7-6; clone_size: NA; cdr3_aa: CASSFLYNEQFF; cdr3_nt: TGTGCCAGCAGTTTCTTATACAATGAGCAGTTCTTC
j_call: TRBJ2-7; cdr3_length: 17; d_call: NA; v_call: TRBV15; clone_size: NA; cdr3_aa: CATSRDLDGTIPYEQYF; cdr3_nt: TGTGCCACCAGCAGAGATCTGGACGGGACAATCCCCTACGAGCAGTACTTC
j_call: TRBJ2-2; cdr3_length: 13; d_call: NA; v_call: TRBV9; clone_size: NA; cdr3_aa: CASSLGGTGELFF; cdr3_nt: TGTGCCAGCAGCCTGGGTGGGACCGGGGAGCTGTTTTTT
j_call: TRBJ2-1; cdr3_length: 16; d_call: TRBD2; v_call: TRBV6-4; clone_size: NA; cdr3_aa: CASSEIAGGGYNEQFF; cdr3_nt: TGTGCCAGCAGTGAGATAGCGGGAGGGGGCTACAATGAGCAGTTCTTC
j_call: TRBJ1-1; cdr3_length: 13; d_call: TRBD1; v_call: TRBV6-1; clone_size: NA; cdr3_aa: CASSNRGGTEAFF; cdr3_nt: TGTGCCAGCAGTAACAGGGGAGGGACTGAAGCTTTCTTT
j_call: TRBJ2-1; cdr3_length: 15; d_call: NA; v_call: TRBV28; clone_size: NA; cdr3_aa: CASSLFGRINNEQFF; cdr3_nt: TGTGCCAGCAGTTTATTCGGGCGCATTAACAATGAGCAGTTCTTC
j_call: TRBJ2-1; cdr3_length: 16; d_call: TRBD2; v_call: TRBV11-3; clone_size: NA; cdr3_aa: CASSGTGTSGSHEQFF; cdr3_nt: TGTGCCAGCAGCGGAACCGGGACTAGCGGGAGTCATGAGCAGTTCTTC
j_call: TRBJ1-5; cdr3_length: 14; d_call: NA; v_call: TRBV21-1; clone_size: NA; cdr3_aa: CASSRRRADQPQHF; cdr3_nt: TGTGCCAGCAGCCGAAGGCGGGCGGATCAGCCCCAGCATTTT
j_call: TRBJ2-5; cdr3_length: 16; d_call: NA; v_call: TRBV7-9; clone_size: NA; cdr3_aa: CASSLISGSVQETQYF; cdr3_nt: TGTGCCAGCAGCTTAATTTCGGGGAGCGTACAAGAGACCCAGTACTTC
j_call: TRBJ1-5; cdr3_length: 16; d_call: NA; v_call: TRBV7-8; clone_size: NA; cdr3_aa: CASSLAPGILDQPQHF; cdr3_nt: TGTGCCAGCAGCTTAGCGCCTGGGATTTTGGATCAGCCCCAGCATTTT
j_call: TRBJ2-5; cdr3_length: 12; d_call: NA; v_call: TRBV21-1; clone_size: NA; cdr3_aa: CARHRGRETQYF; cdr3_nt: TGTGCCCGCCACAGGGGGCGAGAGACCCAGTACTTC
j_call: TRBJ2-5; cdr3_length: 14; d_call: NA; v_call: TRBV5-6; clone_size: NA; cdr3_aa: CASSLGGVGGTQYF; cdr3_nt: TGTGCCAGCAGCTTGGGAGGAGTAGGTGGGACCCAGTACTTC
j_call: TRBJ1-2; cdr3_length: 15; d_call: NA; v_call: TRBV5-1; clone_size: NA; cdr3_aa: CASSLQAFRSYGYTF; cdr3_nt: TGCGCCAGCAGCTTGCAAGCTTTCAGAAGTTATGGCTACACCTTC
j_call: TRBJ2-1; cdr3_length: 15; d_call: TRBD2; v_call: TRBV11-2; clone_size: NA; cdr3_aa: CASSLGAGGRDEQFF; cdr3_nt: TGTGCCAGCAGCTTAGGAGCGGGAGGACGGGATGAGCAGTTCTTC
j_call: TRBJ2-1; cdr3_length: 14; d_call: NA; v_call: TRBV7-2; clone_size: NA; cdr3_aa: CASSLVWEGRGQFF; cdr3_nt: TGTGCCAGCAGCTTAGTCTGGGAAGGTCGGGGGCAGTTCTTC
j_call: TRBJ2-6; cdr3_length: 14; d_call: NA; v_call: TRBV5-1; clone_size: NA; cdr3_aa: CASSSNSGANVLTF; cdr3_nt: TGCGCCAGCAGCTCGAACTCTGGGGCCAACGTCCTGACTTTC
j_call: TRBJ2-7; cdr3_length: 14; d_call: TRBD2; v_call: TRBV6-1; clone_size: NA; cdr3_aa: CAVGGAGGPREQYF; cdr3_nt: TGTGCCGTCGGAGGAGCGGGAGGGCCGCGGGAGCAGTACTTC
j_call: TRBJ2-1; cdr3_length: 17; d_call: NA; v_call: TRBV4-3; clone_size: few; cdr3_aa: CASSQDLPATSYNEQFF; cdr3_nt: TGCGCCAGCAGCCAAGATCTTCCAGCGACCTCCTACAATGAGCAGTTCTTC
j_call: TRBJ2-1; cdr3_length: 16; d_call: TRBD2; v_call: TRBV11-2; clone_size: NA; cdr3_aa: CASSLEAGLVSNEQFF; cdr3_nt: TGTGCCAGCAGCTTAGAAGCGGGACTAGTAAGCAATGAGCAGTTCTTC
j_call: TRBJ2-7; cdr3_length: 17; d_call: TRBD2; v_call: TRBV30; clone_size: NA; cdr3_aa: CAWINQPGLAGEGEQYF; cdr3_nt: TGTGCCTGGATTAATCAGCCGGGACTAGCGGGAGAAGGCGAGCAGTACTTC
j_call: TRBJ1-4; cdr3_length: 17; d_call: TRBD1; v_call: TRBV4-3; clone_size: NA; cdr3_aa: CASSQEIFGRGREKLFF; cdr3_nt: TGCGCCAGCAGCCAAGAAATTTTTGGCAGGGGGCGAGAAAAACTGTTTTTT
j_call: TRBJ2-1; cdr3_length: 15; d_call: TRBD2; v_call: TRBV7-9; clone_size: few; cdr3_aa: CASSRGTSGSYEQFF; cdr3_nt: TGTGCCAGCAGCCGTGGGACTAGCGGGAGTTATGAGCAGTTCTTC
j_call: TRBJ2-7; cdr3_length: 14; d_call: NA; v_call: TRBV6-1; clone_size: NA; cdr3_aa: CATTKGRITYEQYF; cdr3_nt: TGTGCCACCACGAAAGGACGGATCACCTACGAGCAGTACTTC
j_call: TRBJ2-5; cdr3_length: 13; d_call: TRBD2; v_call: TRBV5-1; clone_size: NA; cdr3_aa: CASRERETETQYF; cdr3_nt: TGCGCCAGCAGAGAGCGGGAGACGGAGACCCAGTACTTC
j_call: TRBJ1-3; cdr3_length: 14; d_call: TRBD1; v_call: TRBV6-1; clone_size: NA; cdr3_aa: CASRETGSGNTIYF; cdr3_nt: TGTGCCAGCAGGGAGACAGGGTCTGGAAACACCATATATTTT
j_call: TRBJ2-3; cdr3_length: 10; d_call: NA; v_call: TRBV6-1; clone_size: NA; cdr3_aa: CASWYRRTLF; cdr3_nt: TGTGCCAGCTGGTACAGGCGGACTCTTTTT
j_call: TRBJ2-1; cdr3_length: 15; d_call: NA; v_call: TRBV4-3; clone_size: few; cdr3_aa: CASSQGGWRDNEQFF; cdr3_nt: TGCGCCAGCAGCCAGGGTGGCTGGAGAGACAATGAGCAGTTCTTC
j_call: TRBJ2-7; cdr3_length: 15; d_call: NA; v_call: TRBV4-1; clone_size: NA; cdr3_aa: CASSQEGLGPYEQYF; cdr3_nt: TGCGCCAGCAGCCAGGAGGGGTTGGGACCCTACGAGCAGTACTTC
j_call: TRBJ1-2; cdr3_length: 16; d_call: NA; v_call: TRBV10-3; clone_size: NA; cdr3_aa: CAISLTPGGDFYGYTF; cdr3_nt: TGTGCCATCAGCCTGACCCCCGGGGGTGATTTCTATGGCTACACCTTC
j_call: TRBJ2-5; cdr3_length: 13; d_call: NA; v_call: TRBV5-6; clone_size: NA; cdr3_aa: CASSFDTQETQYF; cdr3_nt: TGTGCCAGCAGCTTTGACACGCAAGAGACCCAGTACTTC
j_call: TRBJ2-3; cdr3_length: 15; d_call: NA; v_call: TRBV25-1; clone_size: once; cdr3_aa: CASEVGFGSTDTQYF; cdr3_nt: TGTGCCAGCGAAGTGGGTTTTGGGTCCACAGATACGCAGTATTTT
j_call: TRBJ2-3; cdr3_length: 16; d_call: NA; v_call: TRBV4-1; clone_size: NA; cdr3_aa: CASSQDAVWSTDTQYF; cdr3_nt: TGCGCCAGCAGCCAAGATGCAGTATGGAGCACAGATACGCAGTATTTT
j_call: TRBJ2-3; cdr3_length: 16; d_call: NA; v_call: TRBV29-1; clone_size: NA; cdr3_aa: CSGIRGGAMVTDTQYF; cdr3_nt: TGCAGCGGGATAAGGGGGGGCGCCATGGTAACAGATACGCAGTATTTT
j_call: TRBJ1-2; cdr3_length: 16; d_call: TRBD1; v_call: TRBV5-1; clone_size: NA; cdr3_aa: CASSSRTGRGNYGYTF; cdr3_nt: TGCGCCAGCAGCTCCCGGACAGGGAGGGGTAACTATGGCTACACCTTC
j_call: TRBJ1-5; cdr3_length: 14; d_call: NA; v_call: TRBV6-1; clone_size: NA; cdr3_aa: CASSDTGFNQPQHF; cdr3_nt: TGTGCCAGCAGTGACACAGGGTTCAATCAGCCCCAGCATTTT
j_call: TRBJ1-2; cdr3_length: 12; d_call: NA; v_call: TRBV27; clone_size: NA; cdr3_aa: CASSPHRGGYTF; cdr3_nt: TGTGCCAGCAGTCCCCATAGGGGTGGCTACACCTTC
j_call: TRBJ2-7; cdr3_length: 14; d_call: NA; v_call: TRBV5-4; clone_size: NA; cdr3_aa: CASSADPQGYEQYF; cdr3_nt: TGTGCCAGCAGCGCTGACCCACAGGGTTACGAGCAGTACTTC
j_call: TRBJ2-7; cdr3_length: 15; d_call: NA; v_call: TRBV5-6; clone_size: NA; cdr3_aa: CASSLVGGGGNEQYF; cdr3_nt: TGTGCCAGCAGCTTGGTAGGTGGGGGAGGAAACGAGCAGTACTTC
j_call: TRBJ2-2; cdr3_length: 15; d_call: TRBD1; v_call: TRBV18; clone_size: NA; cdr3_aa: CASSWDRGDTGELFF; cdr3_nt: TGTGCCAGCTCATGGGACAGGGGCGACACCGGGGAGCTGTTTTTT
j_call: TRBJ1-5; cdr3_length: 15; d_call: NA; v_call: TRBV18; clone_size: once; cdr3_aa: CASSPRSNSNQPQHF; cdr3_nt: TGTGCCAGCTCGCCTCGTAGTAATAGCAATCAGCCCCAGCATTTT
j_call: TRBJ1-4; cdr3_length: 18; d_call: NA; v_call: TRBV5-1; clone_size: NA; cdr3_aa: CASNPGLAPLPTNEKLFF; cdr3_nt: TGCGCCAGCAACCCGGGCTTGGCGCCCCTTCCCACTAATGAAAAACTGTTTTTT
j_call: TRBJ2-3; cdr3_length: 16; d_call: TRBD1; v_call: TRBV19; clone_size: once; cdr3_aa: CASSIEGTVTINTQYF; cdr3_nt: TGTGCCAGTAGTATAGAAGGGACAGTAACCATAAATACGCAGTATTTT
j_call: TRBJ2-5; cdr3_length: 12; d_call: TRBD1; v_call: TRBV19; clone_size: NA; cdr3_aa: CIPGQGQETQYF; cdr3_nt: TGTATCCCGGGACAGGGGCAAGAGACCCAGTACTTC
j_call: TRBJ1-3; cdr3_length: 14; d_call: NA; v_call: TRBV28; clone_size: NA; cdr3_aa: CASGPETVRNTIYF; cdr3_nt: TGTGCCAGCGGGCCTGAGACAGTGAGAAACACCATATATTTT
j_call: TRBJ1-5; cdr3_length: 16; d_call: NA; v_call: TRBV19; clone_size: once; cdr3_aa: CASSPERGMGNQPQHF; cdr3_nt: TGTGCCAGTAGTCCCGAGCGGGGAATGGGCAATCAGCCCCAGCATTTT
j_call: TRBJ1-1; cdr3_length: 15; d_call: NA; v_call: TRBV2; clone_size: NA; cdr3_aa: CASSEEGTPNTEAFF; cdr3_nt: TGTGCCAGCAGTGAGGAGGGGACCCCGAACACTGAAGCTTTCTTT
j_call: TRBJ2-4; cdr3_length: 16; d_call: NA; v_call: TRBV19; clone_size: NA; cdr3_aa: CASSPYPGIAKNIQYF; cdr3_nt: TGTGCCAGTAGTCCGTATCCGGGAATAGCCAAAAACATTCAGTACTTC
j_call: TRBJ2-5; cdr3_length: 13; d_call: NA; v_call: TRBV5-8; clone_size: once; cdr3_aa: CASRLGKKETQYF; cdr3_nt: TGTGCCAGCAGGCTGGGGAAAAAAGAGACCCAGTACTTC
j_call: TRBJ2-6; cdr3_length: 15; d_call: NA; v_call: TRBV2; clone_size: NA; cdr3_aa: CASQGRMSGANVLTF; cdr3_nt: TGTGCCAGCCAGGGGCGAATGTCTGGGGCCAACGTCCTGACTTTC